This TCR beta chain was identified in a study of beta chain features in type 1 diabetes. The study, taken as a whole, reports: The study found fewer insertions and more deletions at VDJ junctions in type 1 diabetes patients. Among all four CD4+ subsets, Type 1 diabetes patients had TCRB CDR3s that were moderately but significantly shorter. Relative to healthy donors, patients appeared to have naive, central memory and Treg TCRB repertoires that were more similar.

This CDR3 has 11 amino acids. Germline V gives CDR1 MDHEN, CDR2 SYDVKM. V was clipped by 6 bases and J by 6 bases, with 8 bases between them. This clone was seen only a few times. Its antigen remains unidentified. Since all of the isolated RNA was reverse transcribed, expressed TCRB transcripts were what got sequenced. Some clones are missing from TCRdb's copy, which holds only in-frame ones; the method was immunoSEQ multiplex PCR. This table holds 600,000 or so clones, around 15% found once. The chain links TRBV28 to TRBJ1-1; no clear D gene. The sequenced material came from naive CD4+ T cells from blood. The clonotype originates from a man younger than 30 with type 1 diabetes. DNA of the CDR3: TGTGCCAGCAGCCTCTTCGCTGAAGCTTTCTTT. Translation: CASSLFAEAFF.